This T cell receptor (beta chain) was observed in a study of immune evolution from preneoplasia to lung adenocarcinoma. Whole-study results and caveats: Later-stage lesions appeared to have more T cells, more diversity, less clonality. Top clone share appeared to fall from AAH through AIS, MIA, adenocarcinoma.

The CDR3 is 16 amino acids. Trimming removed 4 bases from V and 4 bases from J; junction bases left unmatched: 10. The germline gives CDR1 SGHNT, CDR2 YYREEE (reference sequence). As concerns this clone: Antigen: not known.

Profiling relied on immunoSEQ multiplex PCR, and the TCRdb table lists in-frame clones only, not all of them. The table has several thousand clones, 79% seen once. Patient tissue came from resections in Japan or China, 2014–2017. Two lung cancer pathologists independently confirmed each histologic diagnosis. This receptor was obtained from a person aged 70 to 80 with lung adenocarcinoma. Sequencing was performed on FFPE adjacent normal lung tissue. J is TRBJ1-2 and V is TRBV5-4; 10 nucleotides match TRBD1. The CDR3 DNA sequence: TGTGCCAGCAGCCTCGGGACAGGGGTGGTTGGCTATGGCTACACCTTC. This codes for CASSLGTGVVGYGYTF. Drawing the rest from reference TRBV5-4 and TRBJ1-2, the complete variable domain is ETGVTQSPTHLIKTRGQQVTLRCSSQSGHNTVSWYQQALGQGPQFIFQYYREEENGRGNFPPRFSGLQFPNYSSELNVNALELDDSALYLCASSLGTGVVGYGYTFGSGTRLTVV.